This TCR beta chain is drawn from a study of T cell repertoires in cytomegalovirus infection (dated by TCRdb to the late 2010s). Some background on the complete study: The peptide stimulations were aimed at well-studied HLA-B-restricted epitopes as well as recently identified HLA-C-restricted CMV epitopes, whose presentation resists viral immunomodulation. Because public TCR beta signatures pointed to carriage of CMV infection together with the matching HLA type, the HLA type of each donor mattered for the analysis. Overall results and qualifications from the work: The ex vivo response was dominated by HLA-C-restricted CMV-specific TCR beta clonotypes, which also provided the single most frequent clonotype in two of eight donors. In both this cohort and an independent cohort of 352 donors, the cumulative frequency of public TCR beta family members distinguished carriers of CMV infection plus the relevant HLA type.

Note on this clonotype: Its antigen has not been determined. Base qualities are not recorded, but no much larger clone differs from it by a single base.

Taken from cysteine to phenylalanine, the CDR3 has 16 residues. Just the 48-base CDR3 DNA is kept, in frame starting at base 1. Relative to germline, V is missing 2 bases and J is missing 3 bases, with 7 bases of the junction outside any gene match. Taken from the germline V gene (reference sequence), the CDR1 and CDR2 loops are MNHNY and SVGAGI. Sequencing instrument: Illumina HiSeq 1500. TCRdb trimmed public reads at Q25 via fastp, called clones via MiXCR and kept in-frame beta chains. Each CDR3 protein gets just one entry, which takes the most common genes and DNA from the rows behind it. The sample yields around 770,000 distinct CDR3 sequences; 25% to 35% were counted once. The ten largest clones capture around 13% of the sample. The treatment or condition label here, explained by the study, means: in vitro stimulation with specific CMV peptide epitopes to enrich CMV-specific T cells.

The sequence was obtained from a human donor in good health (CMV status not recorded). Some clones in this sample may be carry-over from other donors' samples. The chain was built from TRBV6-6 and TRBJ1-1, with TRBD1 matching 9 junction bases. Source: cultured CD8+ T cells from PBMCs, taken from culture after CMV antigen stimulation. The sequenced DNA is TGTGCCAGCAGTTACCCTGGGACAGGGATTTACACTGAAGCTTTCTTT. It codes for CASSYPGTGIYTEAFF.